This T cell receptor beta chain was sequenced for a study of T cells in Graves' hyperthyroidism and ophthalmopathy. This clonotype was found many times. TCR beta CDR3 region amplification was performed from RNA transcripts. In the first-round RT-PCR of the TCR CDR3, the HTBI primer set was used. TCRdb re-called the multiplex PCR reads with MiXCR, one entry per CDR3 protein. The profile shows hundreds of thousands of distinct CDR3 sequences, 15% to 20% of them singletons. It was uncontrolled infection, other autoimmune disease, pregnancy or lactation that excluded patients. V lost 4 bases and J 6 bases, leaving 8 bases between the germline ends. The CDR3 is made up of 11 amino acids. CDR1 and CDR2 from the germline V gene are GTSNPN and SVGIG (reference sequence).

This TCR came from a man in his forties with Graves' ophthalmopathy. The chain has TRBV30 and TRBJ2-3; a weak D match, TRBD2 (5 bases). Material for sequencing was blood. DNA for the CDR3: TGTGCCTGGAAACTAGGGGATACGCAGTATTTT. Translating gives CAWKLGDTQYF.